Reported below is one T cell receptor (beta chain). In the authors' workflow: How many nucleated cells were present was estimated from reference gene primer amplification. TCRdb keeps only in-frame clones here, not all; method: immunoSEQ multiplex PCR. V, J and clone size are taken as reported in that table, and D and trimming were inferred from the DNA itself. The table lists approximately 110,000 clones, roughly nine tenths of them singletons. Seattle patients were enrolled during active infection and followed longitudinally. This sample was included in a study of blood T cell repertoires in COVID-19. The germline V and J ends were trimmed by 2 bases and 6 bases, with 5 bases remaining between them. Germline loops: CDR1 MNHEY, CDR2 SVGAGI. This CDR3 region has 13 residues.

The TCR originated in a man aged 50 to 60 with COVID-19, enrolled during active disease. Sequencing used peripheral blood. The chain carries TRBV6-5 and TRBJ1-6, with D unresolved. The CDR3 loop reads CASSYLSNSPLHF. Here the CDR3 DNA reads TGTGCCAGCAGTTACCTAAGTAATTCACCCCTCCACTTT.